What follows are 4 T cell receptor beta chains derived from one specimen sequenced in a study of molecular identifiers for immune sequencing clone quantification. TCRdb redid the calling of the PCR reads with MiXCR, one entry per CDR3 protein. The table has some 320,000 distinct CDR3 sequences, roughly a quarter seen once. The sequenced sample consisted of naive CD8+ T cells from blood, with Jurkat cell RNA spiked in. The subset is: FACS-sorted CD8+CD4-CCR7+CD45RA+ naive T cells. These receptors were obtained from a human donor in good health. Some libraries in this study had Jurkat cell RNA spiked in.

The V gene is TRBV6-5, the J gene TRBJ2-7; 7 nucleotides line up with TRBD1. The CDR3 consists of 15 residues. Germline CDR1 reads MNHEY; CDR2 reads SVGAGI. V lost 6 bases and J lost 5; bases outside the gene matches: 13. CDR3 in amino acids: CASSRIGTATDEQYF. Written as DNA, the CDR3 is TGTGCCAGCAGCCGCATCGGGACAGCTACCGACGAGCAGTACTTC.

This clonotype was seen ten or more times. The rearrangement joins TRBV5-1 to TRBJ2-7; D might be TRBD1 (5 bases). The CDR3 is made up of 14 amino acids. Germline loops: CDR1 SGHRS, CDR2 YFSETQ. V shed 4 bases and J shed 2 bases, with 13 bases lying between them. CDR3 protein: CASSGADSTYEQYF. The CDR3 nucleotides are TGCGCCAGCAGCGGGGCCGACAGCACCTACGAGCAGTACTTC.

This clonotype appeared many times. The chain combines TRBV29-1 with TRBJ2-2, with D possibly being TRBD1 or TRBD2 (5 bases each). Between the trimmed V and J ends, which lost 1 base and 4 bases, there was a span of 7 bases. The CDR3 covers 13 residues. CDR1 is SQVTM and CDR2 is ANQGSEA in the germline V gene. CDR3 nucleotides: TGCAGCGTTGAAGCGAGGGGCACCGGGGAGCTGTTTTTT. Its protein product is CSVEARGTGELFF.

This clonotype was seen at least ten times. This chain connects TRBV7-9 to TRBJ2-7; 7 bases are shared with TRBD2. The length of the CDR3 is 13 residues. Germline trimming cut 6 bases from V and 2 bases from J; bases unmatched to any gene: 4. Germline CDR1 is SEHNR and CDR2 is FQNEAQ (reference sequence). CDR3 protein: CASRAGTTYEQYF. The CDR3 nucleotides are TGTGCCAGCAGAGCCGGGACTACCTACGAGCAGTACTTC.